Presented here are 3 T cell receptor beta chains from one specimen sequenced in a study of beta chain features in type 1 diabetes. The sequenced template was cDNA made from the entire isolated RNA. Measured with immunoSEQ multiplex PCR; TCRdb has only the in-frame clones, and not every one. The data contain under 300,000 clones, under 8.5% of them singletons. Sequenced: central memory CD4+ T cells from blood. The source of these receptors is a woman aged 18-29 years in good health.

The chain links TRBV4-3 to TRBJ2-3; TRBD1 or TRBD2 may be the D gene (6 bases each). The CDR3 is made up of 14 amino acids. Trimming took off 4 bases at V and 1 base at J, with 9 bases between the two ends. Germline V gives CDR1 LGHNA, CDR2 YSLEER. CDR3 sequence (DNA): TGCGCCAGCAGCCTTCGGGGGCGCACAGATACGCAGTATTTT. Its protein is CASSLRGRTDTQYF.

This clone was seen ten or more times. This chain uses TRBV28 with TRBJ2-7; maybe TRBD1 (6 bases). Germline V gene lookup returns CDR1 MDHEN and CDR2 SYDVKM. The CDR3 runs to 15 residues. V gave up 6 bases and J gave up 0 bases, with 15 bases separating them. CDR3 nucleotide sequence: TGTGCCAGCAGCCCAATCAGGGGCAGCTCCTACGAGCAGTACGTC. As protein: CASSPIRGSSYEQYV.

The chain couples TRBV20-1 to TRBJ1-1; no definite D call. In germline, CDR1 is DFQATT, CDR2 SNEGSKA (reference sequence). The CDR3 has 11 amino acids. Trimming shortened V by 6 bases and J by 0 bases, and 5 bases separated the two germline ends. The CDR3 loop reads CSALLNTEAFF. The CDR3 DNA is TGCAGTGCGTTGTTGAACACTGAAGCTTTCTTT.